This T cell receptor (beta chain) was profiled in a study of CD8+CD57+ T cells in acquired aplastic anemia. Looking at the study overall: Quantities of DNA derived from sorted CD4+ and CD8+ cells averaged approximately 3 ug.

The CDR3 has 15 amino acids. Germline CDR1 and CDR2: ENHRY and SYGVKD. Both TCR beta VDJ combination and CDR3 sequence profiling were carried out. Genomic DNA was the template for this profiling. TCRdb analysed the reads with MiXCR anew, one entry per CDR3 protein. The sample yields over 250,000 distinct CDR3 sequences, approximately 60% seen once. Before being chosen for sequencing, patients had shown CD8+CD57+ cell expansion by flow cytometry. With no exception, the patients had severe acquired aplastic anemia. Blood samples were obtained from patients who had received no prior therapy. Comments on this clonotype: The germline gene is not matched at one end of the junction; a read error may be the cause.

Sequenced sample: sorted CD4+, CD8+, or CD8+CD57+ T cells (not recorded which) from PBMCs. The TCR sequence derives from a human donor with aplastic anemia. The rearrangement uses TRBV10-3 and TRBJ2-6, with D possibly being TRBD2 (6 bases). Here the CDR3 reads CASSYAGPGANVLTF. The CDR3 DNA follows: TGTGCCAGCAGTTATGCGGGGCCTGGGGCCAACGTCCTGACTTTC.